This T cell receptor beta chain was identified in a study of cytomegalovirus exposure and HLA in healthy donors. Overall study findings and caveats: The classifier, whose performance was assessed in both the original and validation cohorts, reportedly diagnosed cytomegalovirus status with high specificity and sensitivity.

To note about this clone: Its antigen is not identified.

CDR3 size: 14 residues. V dropped 5 bases and J dropped 4 bases, with 12 bases sitting between them. Germline lookup yields CDR1 LNHDA and CDR2 SQIVND (reference sequence). Vbeta (60) and Jbeta (13) primers were used in the PCR. Produced via immunoSEQ multiplex PCR; TCRdb's table is partial and in-frame only. The sample has 120,000 or so clones, 60% to 85% seen once. The V call is TRBV19, the J call TRBJ2-1; D unresolved. The receptor comes from a man aged 50 to 60 in good health and CMV-seropositive. The sample comprised PBMCs. The CDR3 here is CASSAVWPYNEQFF. The CDR3 coding sequence is TGTGCCAGTAGTGCGGTGTGGCCGTACAATGAGCAGTTCTTC.